Given below is one T cell receptor (beta chain) in context. Its specificity is unknown. Trimming left V 6 bases short and J 0 bases short, with 26 bases between. Germline loops: CDR1 KGHSH, CDR2 LQKENI. The CDR3 spans 20 residues. The data belong to a study of relationships among human T cell subsets. Overall study findings and caveats: V, D, J usage, CDR3 length and N-additions were similar across seven subsets. Regulatory and Th2 subsets had few clones over 100 reads, unlike CD8+ cytotoxic cells. Many CDR3s were shared across Th1, Th2 and regulatory subsets. A CD4+CD8+ double-positive population could not be excluded by bead sorting.

CD4+CD25+ regulatory T cells came from anti-CD25 bead selection of positively selected CD4+ cells. TCR alpha and beta CDR3s were amplified from mRNA by semiquantitative ARM-PCR. ARM-PCR used tagged nested gene-specific primers, then communal superprimers for exponential amplification. TCRdb processed the multiplex PCR reads anew with MiXCR; each CDR3 protein has one entry. Of approximately 13,000 distinct CDR3 sequences detected, 50% to 75% appear once; the ten largest clones hold 2.1%. Sequences were obtained from Tregs sorted from blood. The chain uses TRBV18 and TRBJ2-2; either TRBD1 or TRBD2 may fit D (6 bases each). The clonotype originates from a man in his forties or fifties in good health. This CDR3 is CASSQWLGGQRRANTGELFF. CDR3 DNA: TGTGCCAGCTCCCAATGGTTGGGAGGACAGAGAAGGGCGAACACCGGGGAGCTGTTTTTT.